These 20 T cell receptor beta chains originate from one sample sequenced in a study of tumor and adjacent non-tumor tissue in lung cancer. The template was RNA from unsorted bulk tissue. A modified ARM-PCR protocol with three rounds of nested PCR amplified TCRbeta. From the multiplex PCR reads, TCRdb called clonotypes with MiXCR, one entry per CDR3 protein. Of some 100,000 distinct CDR3 sequences listed, roughly 80% were seen once; the top ten hold about 40%. Sequencing used lung tumor tissue. The receptors shown here come from a woman aged 55-69 years with non-small cell lung cancer.

With regard to this clonotype: The final CDR3 position lacks the conserved phenylalanine or tryptophan, pointing to a likely read error. Because the CDR3's place on the DNA is in doubt, the DNA is left out and the CDR3 is given as listed by TCRdb. The chain recombines TRBV20-1 with TRBJ2-5. The V gene's germline CDR1 is DFQATT and CDR2 SNEGSKA (reference sequence). Ends included, the CDR3 has 14 residues. The CDR3 sequence is CSTLKMGSLETQYV.

The genes are TRBV20-1 and TRBJ2-1; D ambiguous. The germline V gene encodes CDR1 DFQATT and CDR2 SNEGSKA (reference sequence). The CDR3 runs 14 residues. The germline V and J ends were trimmed by 5 bases and 6 bases, with 17 bases remaining between them. The CDR3 DNA sequence: TGCAGTGCTTACAGTCAAAGGACCTTCAATGAGCAGTTCTTC. This codes for CSAYSQRTFNEQFF.

This clonotype was detected once. An end of the junction differs from the germline gene, which may be a read error. The chain employs TRBV6-6 and TRBJ1-2; possibly TRBD1 for D (5 bases). Per germline, CDR1 MNHNY and CDR2 SVGAGI (reference sequence). The length of the CDR3 is 16 residues. CDR3 DNA sequence: TGTGCCAGCAGTTACTTGGCAGGGAGGGATAACTATTGCTACACCTTC. Residues: CASSYLAGRDNYCYTF.

Points on this clonotype: A much larger clone is a single base away; this may be a read error. The chain uses TRBV6-5 and TRBJ2-1; 8 nucleotides agree with TRBD1. From germline, CDR1 is MNHEY and CDR2 SVGAGI. Losses at the gene ends were 7 bases for V and 9 bases for J; bases not matched to a gene: 11. This CDR3 is 14 amino acids long. The CDR3 reads CASTSGTGFFEQFF. The CDR3 DNA reads TGTGCCAGCACCTCCGGGACAGGCTTCTTTGAGCAGTTCTTC.

Comments on this clonotype: A junction end diverges from the germline sequence, so it may reflect a read error. This chain links TRBV6-2 or TRBV6-3 with TRBJ1-5; D might be TRBD1 (5 bases). Looked up from germline, CDR1 is MNHEY and CDR2 is SVGEGT. The CDR3 runs 12 residues. The CDR3 DNA sequence: TGTTCCAGCCGGGGCGACTGTCAGCCCCAGCATTTT. This translates into CSSRGDCQPQHF.

Details on this clonotype: The junction departs from the called germline gene at one end, perhaps through a read error. Here the CDR3 reads CANSLRQLNEAFF. CDR3 coding DNA: TGTGCCAACAGCTTAAGGCAGTTAAATGAAGCTTTCTTT. The chain joins TRBV7-2 to TRBJ1-1, with D hard to call. CDR1 and CDR2 from the germline V gene are SGHTA and FQGNSA. CDR3 length equals 13 residues.

Concerning this clonotype: A much bigger clone sits one base away, suggesting this may be a read error. The gene calls are TRBV6-2 or TRBV6-3 and TRBJ2-2; a possible D gene is TRBD2 (6 bases). With 0 bases removed from V and 6 bases from J, the gap between germline ends came to 8 bases. The germline V gene has CDR1 MNHEY and CDR2 SVGEGT. The CDR3 extends over 14 amino acids. The CDR3 DNA reads as TGTGCCAGCAGTTACTCATTAGCGGCCGGGGAGCTGTTTTTT. Translated: CASSYSLAAGELFF.

A note on this clonotype: This may come from a read error, since a much larger clone is one base off. This sequence joins TRBV20-1 and TRBJ1-1; the D gene is possibly TRBD1 (6 bases). Deletions cut 6 bases from V and 4 bases from J, with 18 bases between. The CDR3 is 14 residues long. Germline CDR1 reads DFQATT; CDR2 reads SNEGSKA (reference sequence). The CDR3: CSAKKQGVVTEAFF. The DNA for the CDR3 is TGCAGTGCAAAAAAACAGGGCGTGGTCACTGAAGCTTTCTTT.

This clonotype was recorded a few times. A much larger clone lies a single base off, so this may be a read error. V and J are TRBV6-6 and TRBJ2-1; 7 bases map to TRBD2. The CDR3 has 13 amino acids. Looked up from germline, CDR1 is MNHNY and CDR2 is SVGAGI (reference sequence). Trimming took 11 bases from V and 5 from J; bases not matched to a gene: 9. CDR3 nucleotides: TGTGCCGGCAAACTAGCGAGCCACAATGAGCAGTTCTTC. Its translation: CAGKLASHNEQFF.

About this clonotype: A much larger clone is a single base away; this may be a read error. V is TRBV7-2 and J is TRBJ1-1, with D uncertain. From germline, CDR1 is SGHTA and CDR2 FQGNSA. CDR3 length: 15 amino acids. The CDR3 DNA sequence: TGTGTCAGCCGCCAAAGCGGCAGTGGGAACACTGAAGCTTTCTTT. Translated, it gives CVSRQSGSGNTEAFF.

This clonotype was recorded many times. The rearrangement uses TRBV20-1 and TRBJ1-5; weak D call: TRBD1 (5 bases). V was pared by 2 bases and J by 0 bases, with 11 bases between. Germline-derived CDR1 and CDR2 are DFQATT and SNEGSKA (reference sequence). CDR3 length: 15 amino acids. The CDR3 loop reads CSARSAGSSNQPQHF. In DNA form, the CDR3 reads TGCAGTGCTAGATCGGCAGGGTCTAGCAATCAGCCCCAGCATTTT.

This clonotype was picked up a small number of times. Likely a read error: the CDR3 ends without its conserved phenylalanine or tryptophan. This chain joins TRBV11-2 and TRBJ2-7; 8 nucleotides align to TRBD2. CDR1 SGHAT and CDR2 FQNNGV come from the germline V gene. The CDR3 length is 15 residues. CDR3 bases: TGTGCCAGCAGCTACGGGACTAGTGGGAGCTACGAACAGTACTTA. Protein sequence: CASSYGTSGSYEQYL.

Concerning this clonotype itself: One end of the junction fails to match germline, which may point to a read error. J is TRBJ2-3 and V is TRBV6-5, with D tentatively TRBD2 (5 bases). This CDR3 spans 14 amino acids. The germline V gene has CDR1 MNHEY and CDR2 SVGAGI. CDR3 sequence (DNA): TGTGCCAGCAGTCCCCAGACTAACACAGATAGGCAGTATTTT. It codes for CASSPQTNTDRQYF.

The rearrangement uses TRBV7-2 and TRBJ1-4; D remains unclear. Germline CDR1 and CDR2: SGHTA and FQGNSA. Trimming stripped 5 bases from V and 6 bases from J, with 13 bases between. The CDR3 length is 14 residues. The CDR3 spells CASSPDSSHEKLFF. In DNA form, the CDR3 reads TGTGCCAGCAGCCCCGATTCTTCACATGAAAAACTGTTTTTT.

The sample holds one count of this clonotype. The chain combines TRBV6-2 or TRBV6-3 with TRBJ1-5, with D unclear. This CDR3 is 14 amino acids long. Deletions cut 6 bases from V and 3 bases from J, with 12 bases between. Per germline, CDR1 MNHEY and CDR2 SVGEGT. CDR3 in DNA: TGTGCCAGCAGCTTCGGGTACACCAATCAGCCCCAGCATTTT. It encodes CASSFGYTNQPQHF.

Concerning this clonotype: One end of the junction fails to match germline, which may point to a read error. The chain recombines TRBV4-3 with TRBJ1-1, with TRBD1 matching over 9 bases. The germline gives CDR1 LGHNA, CDR2 YSLEER. There are 17 residues in the CDR3. As DNA, the CDR3 is TGCACCAGCAGCCAAGCATGGACAGGGGTAGGGTGCACTGAAGCTTTCTTT. Its translation: CTSSQAWTGVGCTEAFF.

The chain couples TRBV11-1 to TRBJ1-1; TRBD1 matches at 8 bases. The CDR3 has 13 amino acids. Germline CDR1 SGHAT, CDR2 FQDESV (reference sequence). Trimming removed 5 bases from V and 7 bases from J; junction bases left unmatched: 6. In DNA form, the CDR3 reads TGTGCCAGCAGCCAGGACAGGGCCTATGAAGCTTTCTTT. It translates to CASSQDRAYEAFF.

This clonotype was counted at least ten times. The chain combines TRBV6-5 with TRBJ1-2; D gene ambiguous. Trimming left V 1 base short and J 7 bases short, with 7 bases between. Germline-derived CDR1 and CDR2 are MNHEY and SVGAGI. The CDR3 has 12 residues. In nucleotides, the CDR3 is TGTGCCAGCAGTTACTTCGAGGGTGGCTACACCTTC. Protein: CASSYFEGGYTF.

The chain couples TRBV28 to TRBJ1-2; D is unresolved. Trimming took 9 bases from V and 4 from J, leaving 15 bases between them. The CDR3 contains 13 residues. Germline V CDR1 and CDR2: MDHEN, SYDVKM. DNA of the CDR3: TGTGCCAGTCAAAGGCAGGAAAGCTATGGCTACACCTTC. Translated: CASQRQESYGYTF.

With regard to this clonotype: No conserved phenylalanine or tryptophan is present at the end of the CDR3, so a read error is the likely explanation. The CDR3 sequence is CSAEGDSYSSPLHI. The CDR3 DNA follows: TGCAGTGCGGAAGGGGACTCCTATAGTTCACCCCTCCACATT. The chain couples TRBV20-1 to TRBJ1-6, with D perhaps matching TRBD1 (5 bases). CDR3 length equals 14 residues. Germline CDR1 and CDR2: DFQATT and SNEGSKA (reference sequence).